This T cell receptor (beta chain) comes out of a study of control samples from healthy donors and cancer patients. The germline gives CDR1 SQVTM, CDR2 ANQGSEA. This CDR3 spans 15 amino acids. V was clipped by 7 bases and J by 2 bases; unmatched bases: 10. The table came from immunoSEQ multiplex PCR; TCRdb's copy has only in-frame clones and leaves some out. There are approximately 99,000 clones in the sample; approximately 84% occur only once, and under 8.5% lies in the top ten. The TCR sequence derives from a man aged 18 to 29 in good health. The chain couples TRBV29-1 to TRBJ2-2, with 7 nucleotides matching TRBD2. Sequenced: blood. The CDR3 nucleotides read TGCAGCGCCGGCGGGGGTAGAGGTAACACCGGGGAGCTGTTTTTT. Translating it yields CSAGGGRGNTGELFF.